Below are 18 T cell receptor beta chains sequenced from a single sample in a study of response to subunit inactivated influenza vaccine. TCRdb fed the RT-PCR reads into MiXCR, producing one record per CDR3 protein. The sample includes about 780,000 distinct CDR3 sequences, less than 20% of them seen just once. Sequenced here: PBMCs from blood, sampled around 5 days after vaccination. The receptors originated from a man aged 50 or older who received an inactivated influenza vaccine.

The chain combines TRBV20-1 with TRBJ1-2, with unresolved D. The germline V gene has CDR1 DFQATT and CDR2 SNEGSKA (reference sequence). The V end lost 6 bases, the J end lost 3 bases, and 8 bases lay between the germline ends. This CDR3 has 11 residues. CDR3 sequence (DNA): TGCAGTGCATCGAGGGACTATGGCTACACCTTC. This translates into CSASRDYGYTF.

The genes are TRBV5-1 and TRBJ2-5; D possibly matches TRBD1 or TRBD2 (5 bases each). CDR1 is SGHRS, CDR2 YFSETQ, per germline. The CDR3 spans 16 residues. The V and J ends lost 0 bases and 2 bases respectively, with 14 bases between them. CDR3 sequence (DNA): TGCGCCAGCAGCTTGGCCAGAGGGACCGTTCAAGAGACCCAGTACTTC. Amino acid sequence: CASSLARGTVQETQYF.

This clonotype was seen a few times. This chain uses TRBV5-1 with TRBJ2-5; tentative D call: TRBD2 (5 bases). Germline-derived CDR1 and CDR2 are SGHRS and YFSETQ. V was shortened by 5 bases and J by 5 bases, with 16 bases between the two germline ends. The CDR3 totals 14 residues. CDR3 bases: TGCGCCAGCAGTTCGGACCGCCCGGGGGAGACCCAGTACTTC. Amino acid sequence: CASSSDRPGETQYF.

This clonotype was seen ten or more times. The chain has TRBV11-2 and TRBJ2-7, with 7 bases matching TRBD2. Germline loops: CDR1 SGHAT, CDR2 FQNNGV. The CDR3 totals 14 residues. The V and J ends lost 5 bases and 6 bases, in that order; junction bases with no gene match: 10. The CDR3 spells CASSPMLGGSEQYF. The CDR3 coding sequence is TGTGCCAGCAGCCCGATGTTGGGGGGGAGCGAGCAGTACTTC.

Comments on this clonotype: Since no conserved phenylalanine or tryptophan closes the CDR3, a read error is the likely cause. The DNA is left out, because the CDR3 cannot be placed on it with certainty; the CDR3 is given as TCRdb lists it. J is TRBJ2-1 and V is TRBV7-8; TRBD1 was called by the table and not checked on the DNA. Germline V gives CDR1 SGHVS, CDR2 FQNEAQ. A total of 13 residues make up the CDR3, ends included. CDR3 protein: CASSLTGQREVGL.

CDR3 nucleotide sequence: TGTGCCAGCAGGCAACCCGGAGGTAATTCACCCCTCCACTTT. This codes for CASRQPGGNSPLHF. V is TRBV28 and J is TRBJ1-6, with no clear D. The CDR3 extends over 14 amino acids. V lost 6 bases and J 6 bases, leaving 12 bases between the germline ends. CDR1 and CDR2 from the germline V gene are MDHEN and SYDVKM.

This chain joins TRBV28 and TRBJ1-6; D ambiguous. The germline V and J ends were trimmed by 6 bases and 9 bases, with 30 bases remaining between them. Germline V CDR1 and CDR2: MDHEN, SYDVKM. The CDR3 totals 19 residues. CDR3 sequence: CASRQSGFSNWMERSPLHF. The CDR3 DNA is TGTGCCAGCAGACAAAGCGGGTTCTCAAACTGGATGGAACGTTCACCCCTCCACTTT.

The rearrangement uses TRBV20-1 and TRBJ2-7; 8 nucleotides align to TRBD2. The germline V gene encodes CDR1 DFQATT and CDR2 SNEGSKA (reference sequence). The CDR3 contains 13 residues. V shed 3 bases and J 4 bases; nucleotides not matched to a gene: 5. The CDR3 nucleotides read TGCAGTGCTAGCGGGGGGGGGAAGTACGAGCAGTACTTC. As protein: CSASGGGKYEQYF.

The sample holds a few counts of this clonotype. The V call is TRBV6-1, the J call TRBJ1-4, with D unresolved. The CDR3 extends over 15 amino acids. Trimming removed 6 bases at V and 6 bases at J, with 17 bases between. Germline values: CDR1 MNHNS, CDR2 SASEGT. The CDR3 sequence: CASSPGLSRDEKLFF. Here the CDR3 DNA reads TGTGCCAGCAGCCCAGGACTATCCCGGGATGAAAAACTGTTTTTT.

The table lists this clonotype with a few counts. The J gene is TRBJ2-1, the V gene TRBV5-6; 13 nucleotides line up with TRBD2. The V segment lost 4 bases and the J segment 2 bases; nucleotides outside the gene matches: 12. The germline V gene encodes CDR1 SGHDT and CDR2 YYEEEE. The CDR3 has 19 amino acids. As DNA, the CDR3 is TGTGCCAGCAGCAAGTCCTCCGAGACTAGCGGGAGGCCCTACAATGAGCAGTTCTTC. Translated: CASSKSSETSGRPYNEQFF.

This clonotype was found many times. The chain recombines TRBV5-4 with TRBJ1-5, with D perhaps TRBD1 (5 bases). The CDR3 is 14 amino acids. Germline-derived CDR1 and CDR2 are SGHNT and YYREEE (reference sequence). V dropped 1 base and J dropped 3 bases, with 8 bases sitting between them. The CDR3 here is CASSLQGPNQPQHF. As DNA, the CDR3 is TGTGCCAGCAGCTTGCAGGGTCCCAATCAGCCCCAGCATTTT.

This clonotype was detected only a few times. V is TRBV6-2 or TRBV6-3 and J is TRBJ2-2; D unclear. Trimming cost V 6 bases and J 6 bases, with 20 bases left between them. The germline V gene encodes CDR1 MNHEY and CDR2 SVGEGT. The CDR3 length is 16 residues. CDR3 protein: CASSPIRGAWAGELFF. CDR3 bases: TGTGCCAGCAGCCCAATTCGCGGAGCCTGGGCCGGGGAGCTGTTTTTT.

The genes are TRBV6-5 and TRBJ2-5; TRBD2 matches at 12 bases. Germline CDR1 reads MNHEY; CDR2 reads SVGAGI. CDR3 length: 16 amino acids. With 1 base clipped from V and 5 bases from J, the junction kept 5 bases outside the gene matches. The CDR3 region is CASSYWTSGMLETQYF. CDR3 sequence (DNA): TGTGCCAGCAGTTACTGGACTAGCGGGATGCTCGAGACCCAGTACTTC.

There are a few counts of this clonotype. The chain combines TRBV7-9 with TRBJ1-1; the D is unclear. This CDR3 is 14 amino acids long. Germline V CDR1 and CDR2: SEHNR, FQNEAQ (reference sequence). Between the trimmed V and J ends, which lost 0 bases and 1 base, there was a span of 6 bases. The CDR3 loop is CASSLAMGNTEAFF. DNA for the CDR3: TGTGCCAGCAGCTTAGCGATGGGGAACACTGAAGCTTTCTTT.

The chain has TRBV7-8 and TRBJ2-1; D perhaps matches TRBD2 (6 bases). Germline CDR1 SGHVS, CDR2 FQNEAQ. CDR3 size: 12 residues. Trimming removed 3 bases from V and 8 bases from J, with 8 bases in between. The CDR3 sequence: CASSLGLDEQFF. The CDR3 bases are TGTGCCAGCAGCTTGGGACTCGATGAGCAGTTCTTC.

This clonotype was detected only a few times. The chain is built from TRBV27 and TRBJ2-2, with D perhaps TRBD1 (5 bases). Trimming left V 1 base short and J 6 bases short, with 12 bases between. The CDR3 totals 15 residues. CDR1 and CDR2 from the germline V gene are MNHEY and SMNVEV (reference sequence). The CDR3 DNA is TGTGCCAGCAGTTTATTCTCGCAGGGTGCCGGGGAGCTGTTTTTT. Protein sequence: CASSLFSQGAGELFF.

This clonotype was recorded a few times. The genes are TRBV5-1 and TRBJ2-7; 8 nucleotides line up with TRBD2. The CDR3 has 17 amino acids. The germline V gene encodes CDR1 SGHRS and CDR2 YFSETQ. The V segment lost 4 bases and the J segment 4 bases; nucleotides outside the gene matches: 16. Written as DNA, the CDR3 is TGCGCCAGCAGCCCAGGAGGAGGACTAGCCGGGAAATACGAGCAGTACTTC. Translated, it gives CASSPGGGLAGKYEQYF.

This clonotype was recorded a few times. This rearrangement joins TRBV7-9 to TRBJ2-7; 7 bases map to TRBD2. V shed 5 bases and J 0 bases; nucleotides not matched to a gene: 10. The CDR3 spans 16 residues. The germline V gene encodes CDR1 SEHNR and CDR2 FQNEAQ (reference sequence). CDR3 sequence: CASSLKRGGLSYEQYF. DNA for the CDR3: TGTGCCAGCAGCCTCAAGCGGGGAGGCCTCTCCTACGAGCAGTACTTC.